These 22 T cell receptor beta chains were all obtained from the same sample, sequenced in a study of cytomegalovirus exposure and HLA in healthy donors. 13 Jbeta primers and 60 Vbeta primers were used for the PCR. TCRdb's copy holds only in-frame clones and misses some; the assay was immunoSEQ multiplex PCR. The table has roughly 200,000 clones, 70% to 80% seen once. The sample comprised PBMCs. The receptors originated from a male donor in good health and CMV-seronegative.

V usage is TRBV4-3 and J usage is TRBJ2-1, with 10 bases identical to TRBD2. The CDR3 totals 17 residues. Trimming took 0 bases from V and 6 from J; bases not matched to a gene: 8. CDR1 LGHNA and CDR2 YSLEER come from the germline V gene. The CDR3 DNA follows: TGCGCCAGCAGCCAAGAATTAGCGGGAGGAGTCCGCAATGAGCAGTTCTTC. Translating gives CASSQELAGGVRNEQFF.

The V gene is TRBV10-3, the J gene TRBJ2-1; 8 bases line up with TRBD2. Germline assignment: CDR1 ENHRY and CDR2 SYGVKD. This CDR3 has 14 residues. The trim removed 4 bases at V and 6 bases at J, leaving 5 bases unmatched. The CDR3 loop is CAISVGGGSNEQFF. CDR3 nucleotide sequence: TGTGCCATCAGTGTCGGGGGGGGAAGCAATGAGCAGTTCTTC.

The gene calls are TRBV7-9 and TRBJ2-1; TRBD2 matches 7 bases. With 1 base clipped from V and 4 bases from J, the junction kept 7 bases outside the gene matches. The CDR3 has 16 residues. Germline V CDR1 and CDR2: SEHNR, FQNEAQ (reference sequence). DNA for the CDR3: TGTGCCAGCAGCTTAGAAGGCGGGGGTTTTTACAATGAGCAGTTCTTC. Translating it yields CASSLEGGGFYNEQFF. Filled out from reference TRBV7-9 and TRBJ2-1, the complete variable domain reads DTGVSQNPRHKITKRGQNVTFRCDPISEHNRLYWYRQTLGQGPEFLTYFQNEAQLEKSRLLSDRFSAERPKGSFSTLEIQRTEQGDSAMYLCASSLEGGGFYNEQFFGPGTRLTVL.

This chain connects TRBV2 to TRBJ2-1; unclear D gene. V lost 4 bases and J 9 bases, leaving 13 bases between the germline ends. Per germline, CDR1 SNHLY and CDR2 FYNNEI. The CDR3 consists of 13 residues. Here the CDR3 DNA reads TGTGCCAGCAGTGTTCGTTCTGTATCTGAGCAGTTCTTC. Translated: CASSVRSVSEQFF.

The DNA for the CDR3 is TGTGCCTGGAGTGTGGGACAGGGGGCTCAGCCCCAGCATTTT. Translating it yields CAWSVGQGAQPQHF. The chain has TRBV30 and TRBJ1-5, with 12 bases aligning to TRBD1. Trimming took 0 bases from V and 6 from J; bases not matched to a gene: 0. Germline V gene sequence: CDR1 GTSNPN, CDR2 SVGIG (reference sequence). This CDR3 spans 14 amino acids.

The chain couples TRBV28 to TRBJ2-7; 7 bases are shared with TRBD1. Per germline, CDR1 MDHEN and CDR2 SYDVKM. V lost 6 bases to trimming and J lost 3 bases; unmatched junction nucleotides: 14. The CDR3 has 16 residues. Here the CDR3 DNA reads TGTGCCAGCAGCCGCCCGTGCGTAGGGGGCTGCTACGAGCAGTACTTC. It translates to CASSRPCVGGCYEQYF. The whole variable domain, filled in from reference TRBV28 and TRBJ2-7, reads DVKVTQSSRYLVKRTGEKVFLECVQDMDHENMFWYRQDPGLGLRLIYFSYDVKMKEKGDIPEGYSVSREKKERFSLILESASTNQTSMYLCASSRPCVGGCYEQYFGPGTRLTVT.

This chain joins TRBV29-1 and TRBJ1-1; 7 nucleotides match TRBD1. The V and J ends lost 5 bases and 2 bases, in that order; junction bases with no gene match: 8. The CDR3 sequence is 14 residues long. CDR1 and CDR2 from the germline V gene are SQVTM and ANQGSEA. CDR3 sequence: CSVRGTERNTEAFF. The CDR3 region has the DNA TGCAGCGTTCGAGGGACAGAGAGAAACACTGAAGCTTTCTTT.

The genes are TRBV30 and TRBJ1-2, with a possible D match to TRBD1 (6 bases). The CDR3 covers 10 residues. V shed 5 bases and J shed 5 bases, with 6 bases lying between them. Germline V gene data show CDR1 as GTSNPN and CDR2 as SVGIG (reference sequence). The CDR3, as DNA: TGTGCCTGGCAGGGGTATGGCTACACCTTC. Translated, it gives CAWQGYGYTF.

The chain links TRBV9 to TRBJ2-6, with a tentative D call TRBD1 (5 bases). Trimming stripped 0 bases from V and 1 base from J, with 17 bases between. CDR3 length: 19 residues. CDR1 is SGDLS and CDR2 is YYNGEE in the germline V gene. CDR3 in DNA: TGTGCCAGCAGCGTAGCCCCAGGGTCGGTAGGTTCTGGGGCCAACGTCCTGACTTTC. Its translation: CASSVAPGSVGSGANVLTF.

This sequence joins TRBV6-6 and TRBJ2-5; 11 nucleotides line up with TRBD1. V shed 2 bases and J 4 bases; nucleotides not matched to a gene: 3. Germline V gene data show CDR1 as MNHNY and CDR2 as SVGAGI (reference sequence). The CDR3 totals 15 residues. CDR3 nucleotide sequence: TGTGCCAGCAGTTACACGGGACAGGGGGTAGAGACCCAGTACTTC. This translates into CASSYTGQGVETQYF.

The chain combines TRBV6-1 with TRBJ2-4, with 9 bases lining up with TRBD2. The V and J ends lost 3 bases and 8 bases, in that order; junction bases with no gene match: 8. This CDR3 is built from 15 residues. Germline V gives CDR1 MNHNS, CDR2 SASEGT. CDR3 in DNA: TGTGCCAGCAGTGAGTCGCGGGGGGGCCATTACATTCAGTACTTC. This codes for CASSESRGGHYIQYF.

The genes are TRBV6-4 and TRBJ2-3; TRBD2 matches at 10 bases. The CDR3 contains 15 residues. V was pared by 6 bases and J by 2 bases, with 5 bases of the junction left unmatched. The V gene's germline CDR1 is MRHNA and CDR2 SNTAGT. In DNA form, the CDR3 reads TGTGCCAGCAGCTCCGGGACTAGCGCCACAGATACGCAGTATTTT. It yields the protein CASSSGTSATDTQYF.

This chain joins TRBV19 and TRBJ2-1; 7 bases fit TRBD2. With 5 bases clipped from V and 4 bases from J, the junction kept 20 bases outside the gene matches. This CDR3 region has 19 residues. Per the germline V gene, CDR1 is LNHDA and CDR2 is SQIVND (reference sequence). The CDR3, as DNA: TGTGCCAGTAGTCCCTCGCCCTACTCCTCCCCGGGGGGATACAATGAGCAGTTCTTC. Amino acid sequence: CASSPSPYSSPGGYNEQFF.

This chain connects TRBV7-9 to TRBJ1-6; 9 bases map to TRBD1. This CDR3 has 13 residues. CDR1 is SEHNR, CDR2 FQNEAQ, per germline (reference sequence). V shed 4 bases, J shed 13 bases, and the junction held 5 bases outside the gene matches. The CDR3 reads CASSSGQGNPLHF. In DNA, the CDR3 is TGTGCCAGCAGCTCCGGACAGGGGAATCCCCTCCACTTT.

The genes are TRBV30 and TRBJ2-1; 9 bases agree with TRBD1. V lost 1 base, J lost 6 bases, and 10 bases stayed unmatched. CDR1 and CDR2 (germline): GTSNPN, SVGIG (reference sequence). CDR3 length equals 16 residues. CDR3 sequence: CAWSALGTGRLNEQFF. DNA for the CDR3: TGTGCCTGGAGTGCCCTCGGGACAGGGAGGCTCAATGAGCAGTTCTTC.

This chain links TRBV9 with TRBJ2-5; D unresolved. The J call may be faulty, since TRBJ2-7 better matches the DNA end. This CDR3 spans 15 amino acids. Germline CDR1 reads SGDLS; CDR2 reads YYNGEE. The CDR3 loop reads CASSVGGGNSYEQYF. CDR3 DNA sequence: TGTGCCAGCAGCGTAGGTGGCGGTAACTCCTACGAGCAGTACTTC.

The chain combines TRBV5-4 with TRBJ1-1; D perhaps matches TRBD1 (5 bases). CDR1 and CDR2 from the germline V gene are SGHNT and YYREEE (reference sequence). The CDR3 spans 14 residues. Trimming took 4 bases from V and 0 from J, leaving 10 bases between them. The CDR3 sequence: CASSPDSMNTEAFF. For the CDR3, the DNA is TGTGCCAGCAGCCCAGACAGCATGAACACTGAAGCTTTCTTT.

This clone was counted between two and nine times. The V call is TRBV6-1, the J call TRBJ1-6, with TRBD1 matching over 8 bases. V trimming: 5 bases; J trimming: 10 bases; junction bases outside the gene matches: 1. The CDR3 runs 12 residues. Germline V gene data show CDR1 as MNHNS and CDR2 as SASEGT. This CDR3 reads CASSWTGSPLHF. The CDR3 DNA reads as TGTGCCAGCAGTTGGACAGGGTCACCCCTCCACTTT.

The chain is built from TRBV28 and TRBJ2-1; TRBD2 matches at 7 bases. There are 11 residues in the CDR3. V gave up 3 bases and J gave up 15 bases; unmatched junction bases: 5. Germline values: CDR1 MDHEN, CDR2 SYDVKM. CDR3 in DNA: TGTGCCAGCAGTTTTAGGGCGGGAGTGTTCTTC. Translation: CASSFRAGVFF.

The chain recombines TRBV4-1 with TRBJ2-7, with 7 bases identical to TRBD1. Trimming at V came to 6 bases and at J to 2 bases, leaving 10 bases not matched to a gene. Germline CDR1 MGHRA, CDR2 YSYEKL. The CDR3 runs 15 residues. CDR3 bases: TGCGCCAGCAGTCTCATCCCAGGGGGAACCTACGAGCAGTACTTC. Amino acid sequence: CASSLIPGGTYEQYF.

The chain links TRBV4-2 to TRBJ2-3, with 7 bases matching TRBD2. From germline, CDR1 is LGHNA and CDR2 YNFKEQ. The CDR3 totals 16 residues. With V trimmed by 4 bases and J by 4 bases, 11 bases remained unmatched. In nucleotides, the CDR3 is TGTGCCAGCAGCCCGCCCAGCGGGGAATGGGCAGATACGCAGTATTTT. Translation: CASSPPSGEWADTQYF.

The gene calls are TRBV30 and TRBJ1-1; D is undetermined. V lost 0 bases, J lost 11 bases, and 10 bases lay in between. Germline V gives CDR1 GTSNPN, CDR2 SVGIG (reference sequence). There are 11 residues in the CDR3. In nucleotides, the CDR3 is TGTGCCTGGAGTGTACTAGGGCATGCTTTCTTT. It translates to CAWSVLGHAFF.